This TCR beta chain was observed in a study of blood T cell repertoires in COVID-19. The study recruited people aged roughly 18 to 89 years across around 24 US areas. Recovery meant two consecutive negative NP/OP PCR tests, professional clearance, or resolved symptoms. Losses at the gene ends were 3 bases for V and 0 bases for J; bases not matched to a gene: 4. The CDR3 extends over 15 amino acids. Germline values: CDR1 LNHDA, CDR2 SQIVND (reference sequence). Some clones are missing from TCRdb's copy, which holds only in-frame ones; the method was immunoSEQ multiplex PCR. The sample yields hundreds of thousands of clones, roughly 89% seen once.

Sequences were obtained from PBMCs or T cells enriched from blood (not recorded which). This TCR came from a woman aged 18-30 years who had recovered from COVID-19. The chain uses TRBV19 and TRBJ2-5; TRBD1 matches at 7 bases. The CDR3 reads CASSIGQAYQETQYF. In DNA form, the CDR3 reads TGTGCCAGTAGTATCGGACAGGCCTACCAAGAGACCCAGTACTTC.